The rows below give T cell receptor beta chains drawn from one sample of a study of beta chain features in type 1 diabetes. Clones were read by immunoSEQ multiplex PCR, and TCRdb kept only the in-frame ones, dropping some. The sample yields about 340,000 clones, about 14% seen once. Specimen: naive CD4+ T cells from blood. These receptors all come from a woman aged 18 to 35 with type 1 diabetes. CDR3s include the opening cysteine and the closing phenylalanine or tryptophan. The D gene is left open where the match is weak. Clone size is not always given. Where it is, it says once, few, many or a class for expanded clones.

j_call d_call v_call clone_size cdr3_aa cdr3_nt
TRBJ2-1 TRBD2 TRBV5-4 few CASSRTSGRADEQFF TGTGCCAGCAGCAGGACTAGCGGGAGGGCGGATGAGCAGTTCTTC
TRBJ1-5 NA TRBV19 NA CATRRDLVGQPQHF TGTGCCACCAGGCGGGATTTGGTGGGCCAGCCCCAGCATTTT
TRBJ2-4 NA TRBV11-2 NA CASSLQGTPTDIQYF TGTGCCAGCAGCCTACAGGGGACTCCTACGGACATTCAGTACTTC
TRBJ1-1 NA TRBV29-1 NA CSAATGFDTEAFF TGCAGCGCAGCGACAGGATTTGACACTGAAGCTTTCTTT
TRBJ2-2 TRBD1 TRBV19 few CASHYRGYGELFF TGTGCCAGTCACTACAGGGGGTACGGGGAGCTGTTTTTT
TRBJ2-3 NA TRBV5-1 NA CASSLAEIARPYTDTQYF TGCGCCAGCAGCTTGGCCGAAATAGCGAGACCTTACACAGATACGCAGTATTTT
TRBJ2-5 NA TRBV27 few CASRGAFQETQYF TGTGCCAGCAGGGGGGCCTTCCAAGAGACCCAGTACTTC
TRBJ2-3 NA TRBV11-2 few CASSLGSADTQYF TGTGCCAGCAGCCTGGGGAGTGCAGATACGCAGTATTTT
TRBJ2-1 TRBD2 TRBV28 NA CASSFGAGGSSIFLYNEQFF TGTGCCAGCAGTTTCGGAGCGGGAGGATCTTCTATCTTCCTATACAATGAGCAGTTCTTC
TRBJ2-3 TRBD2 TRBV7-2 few CASSSLAGGFVGTDTQYF TGTGCCAGCAGCTCCTTAGCGGGAGGGTTTGTCGGCACAGATACGCAGTATTTT
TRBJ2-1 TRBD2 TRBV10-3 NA CAISGTSGPYNEQFF TGTGCCATCAGCGGGACTAGCGGTCCCTACAATGAGCAGTTCTTC
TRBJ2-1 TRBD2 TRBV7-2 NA CASSPLRRTSGDNEQFF TGTGCCAGCAGCCCACTAAGGCGGACTAGCGGGGACAATGAGCAGTTCTTC
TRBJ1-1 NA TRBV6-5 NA CASTSNTEAFF TGTGCCAGCACTTCGAACACTGAAGCTTTCTTT
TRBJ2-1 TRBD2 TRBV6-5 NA CASSRLAGMEQFF TGTGCCAGCAGCCGACTAGCGGGAATGGAGCAGTTCTTC
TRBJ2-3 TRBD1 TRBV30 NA CAWSRTGGETDTQYF TGTGCCTGGAGTAGAACAGGGGGCGAGACAGATACGCAGTATTTT
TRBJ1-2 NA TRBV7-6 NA CASSGQNYGYTF TGTGCCAGCAGCGGTCAGAACTATGGCTACACCTTC
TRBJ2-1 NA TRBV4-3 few CASSQVAGANEQFF TGCGCCAGCAGCCAAGTGGCAGGGGCGAATGAGCAGTTCTTC
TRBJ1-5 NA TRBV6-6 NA CASQSPLLNQPQHF TGTGCCAGCCAGTCACCCCTCTTGAATCAGCCCCAGCATTTT
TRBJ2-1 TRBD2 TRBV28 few CASSLAGVSYNEQFF TGTGCCAGCAGTTTAGCGGGAGTGTCCTACAATGAGCAGTTCTTC
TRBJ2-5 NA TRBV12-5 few CASGVATETQYF TGTGCTAGTGGGGTAGCGACAGAGACCCAGTACTTC
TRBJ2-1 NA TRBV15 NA CATSRDRSSPNEQFF TGTGCCACCAGCAGAGATCGGTCTTCCCCCAATGAGCAGTTCTTC
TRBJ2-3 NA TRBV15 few CATSSLAAAQYF TGTGCCACCAGCAGCCTAGCTGCGGCGCAGTATTTT
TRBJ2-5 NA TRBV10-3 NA CAISEGAIYQETQYF TGTGCCATCAGTGAGGGGGCTATATACCAAGAGACCCAGTACTTC
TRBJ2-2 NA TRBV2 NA CASSEERYTGELFF TGTGCCAGCAGTGAAGAACGGTACACCGGGGAGCTGTTTTTT
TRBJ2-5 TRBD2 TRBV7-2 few CASSKTSSETQYF TGTGCCAGCAGCAAGACTAGCTCGGAGACCCAGTACTTC
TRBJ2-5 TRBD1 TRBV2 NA CASSEHRGRPTQYF TGTGCCAGCAGTGAACACAGGGGGCGCCCAACCCAGTACTTC
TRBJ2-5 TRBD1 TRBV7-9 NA CASSSGGKRETQYF TGTGCCAGCAGCTCAGGGGGAAAGAGGGAGACCCAGTACTTC
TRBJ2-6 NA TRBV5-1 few CASSRELLRGPIASGANVLTF TGCGCCAGCAGCCGGGAACTATTACGAGGGCCAATCGCCTCTGGGGCCAACGTCCTGACTTTC
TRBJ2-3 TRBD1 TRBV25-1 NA CASSGQGYTDTQYF TGTGCCAGCAGTGGACAGGGATACACAGATACGCAGTATTTT
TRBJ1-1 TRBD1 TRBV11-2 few CASSSGQGWPEAFF TGTGCCAGCAGCTCCGGACAGGGGTGGCCTGAAGCTTTCTTT
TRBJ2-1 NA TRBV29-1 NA CSVEPRLSSYNEQFF TGCAGCGTTGAACCTCGTCTGAGCTCCTACAATGAGCAGTTCTTC
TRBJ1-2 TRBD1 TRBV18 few CASSPSVQGESYTF TGTGCCAGCTCACCGTCTGTACAGGGGGAAAGCTACACCTTC
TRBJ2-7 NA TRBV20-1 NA CSARHYEQYF TGCAGTGCCAGACACTACGAGCAGTACTTC
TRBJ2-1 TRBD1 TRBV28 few CASINRGSYNEQFF TGTGCCAGCATTAACAGGGGTTCCTACAATGAGCAGTTCTTC
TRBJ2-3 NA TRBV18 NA CASSLERVVADTQYF TGTGCCAGCTCCCTGGAGAGGGTGGTCGCAGATACGCAGTATTTT
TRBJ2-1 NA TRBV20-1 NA CSASGHNEQFF TGCAGTGCGAGCGGGCACAATGAGCAGTTCTTC
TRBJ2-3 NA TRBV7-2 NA CASSYGRSTDTQYF TGTGCCAGCAGCTATGGCCGCAGCACAGATACGCAGTATTTT
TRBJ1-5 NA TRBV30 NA CAWSVSQGLSNQPQHF TGTGCCTGGAGTGTATCGCAGGGTCTGAGCAATCAGCCCCAGCATTTT
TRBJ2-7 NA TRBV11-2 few CASSLSEGVYEQYF TGTGCCAGCAGCCTTAGCGAGGGGGTCTACGAGCAGTACTTC
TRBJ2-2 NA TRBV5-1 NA CASRSPTRAIGELFF TGCGCCAGCCGATCACCTACGCGCGCCATCGGGGAGCTGTTTTTT
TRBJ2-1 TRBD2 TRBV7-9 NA CASSPLAGLNEQFF TGTGCCAGCAGCCCCCTAGCGGGACTCAATGAGCAGTTCTTC
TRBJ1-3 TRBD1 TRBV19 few CASSPGTGFGNTIYF TGTGCCAGTAGCCCCGGGACAGGGTTCGGAAACACCATATATTTT
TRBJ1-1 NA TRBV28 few CASVRENTEAFF TGTGCCAGCGTGAGGGAGAACACTGAAGCTTTCTTT
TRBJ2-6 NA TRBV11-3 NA CASSFTGANVLTF TGTGCCAGCAGCTTCACTGGGGCCAACGTCCTGACTTTC
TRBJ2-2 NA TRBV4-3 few CASSQESQGSANTGELFF TGCGCCAGCAGCCAAGAATCCCAGGGGTCCGCGAACACCGGGGAGCTGTTTTTT
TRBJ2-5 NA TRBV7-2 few CASSLSHPPIQETQYF TGTGCCAGCAGCTTAAGCCATCCGCCGATCCAAGAGACCCAGTACTTC
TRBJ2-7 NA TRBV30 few CAWKGDTYEQYF TGTGCCTGGAAGGGGGACACCTACGAGCAGTACTTC
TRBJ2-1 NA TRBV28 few CASRSPREKVYNEQFF TGTGCCAGCAGGTCCCCCCGGGAGAAGGTCTACAATGAGCAGTTCTTC
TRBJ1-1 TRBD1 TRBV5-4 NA CASSPPGQLYTEAFF TGTGCCAGCAGTCCACCGGGACAGCTTTACACTGAAGCTTTCTTT
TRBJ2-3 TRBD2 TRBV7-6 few CASSLQASGSRDTQYF TGTGCCAGCAGCTTACAGGCTAGCGGGAGTAGAGATACGCAGTATTTT
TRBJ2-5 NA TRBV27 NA CASSLTAKETQYF TGTGCCAGCAGTTTGACTGCGAAGGAGACCCAGTACTTC
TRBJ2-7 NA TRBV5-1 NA CASSPTKGGSGYYEQYF TGCGCCAGCAGCCCGACCAAAGGGGGTAGCGGGTACTACGAGCAGTACTTC
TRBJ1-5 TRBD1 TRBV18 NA CASSPNRGPHQPQHF TGTGCCAGCTCACCAAACAGGGGGCCTCATCAGCCCCAGCATTTT
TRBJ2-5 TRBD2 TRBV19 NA CASSPPGLGFETQYF TGTGCCAGTAGTCCTCCGGGACTAGGGTTTGAGACCCAGTACTTC
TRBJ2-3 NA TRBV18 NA CASSPFTGSTDTQYF TGTGCCAGCTCACCATTCACAGGGAGCACAGATACGCAGTATTTT
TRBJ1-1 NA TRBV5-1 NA CASSLIGAGTEAFF TGCGCCAGCAGCTTGATAGGGGCTGGCACTGAAGCTTTCTTT